The source of this T cell receptor (beta chain) is a study of early T cells in non-severe SARS-CoV-2 infection. Background on the study: The input, bulk RNA from unsorted whole blood, was sequenced, and chains were unpaired.

This clonotype was found many times. What it binds is unknown. Individual cDNA molecules each received unique molecular identifiers attached to them. Each CDR3 protein gets one entry after TCRdb re-called the 5' RACE reads with MiXCR. The sample lists around 60,000 distinct CDR3 sequences; 10% were seen once. Study conclusions and caveats: Anti-spike CD8 specificities were favored by VDJdb matching, whose results missed private and CD4 specificities.

The sequence came from an adult who was a healthcare worker with PCR-confirmed SARS-CoV-2 infection or an uninfected control (not recorded which). The sample comprised whole blood.

Written as DNA, the CDR3 is TGTGCCAGTTCCCGGGAAGGTTTGGACGAAAAACTGTTTTTT. Translation gives CASSREGLDEKLFF. The chain combines TRBV6-2 or TRBV6-3 with TRBJ1-4; D uncertain. This CDR3 has 14 amino acids. The germline V gene has CDR1 MNHEY and CDR2 SVGEGT. V dropped 9 bases and J dropped 8 bases, with 19 bases sitting between them.